These 5 T cell receptor beta chains originate from one sample sequenced in a study of blood T cell repertoires in COVID-19. TCRdb keeps only in-frame clones here, not all; method: immunoSEQ multiplex PCR. The sample lists approximately 300,000 clones; around 86% were seen once. The material sequenced was PBMCs or T cells enriched from blood (not recorded which). The receptors shown here come from a man aged 30 to 39 who had recovered from COVID-19.

The V call is TRBV7-9, the J call TRBJ2-7; the D gene is possibly TRBD2 (6 bases). This CDR3 contains 16 residues. Trimming shortened V by 5 bases and J by 2 bases, and 19 bases separated the two germline ends. Germline V gene sequence: CDR1 SEHNR, CDR2 FQNEAQ (reference sequence). CDR3 sequence reads: CASSHNGGLTAYEQYF. The CDR3 DNA sequence: TGTGCCAGCAGCCATAACGGGGGACTGACGGCCTACGAGCAGTACTTC.

The chain carries TRBV5-1 and TRBJ1-4, with D perhaps matching TRBD1 (5 bases). CDR1 SGHRS and CDR2 YFSETQ come from the germline V gene. Trimming shortened V by 5 bases and J by 5 bases, and 13 bases separated the two germline ends. This CDR3 is built from 14 residues. The CDR3 loop is CASRGGDLNEKLFF. CDR3 nucleotide sequence: TGCGCCAGCAGGGGCGGGGACCTGAATGAAAAACTGTTTTTT.

The gene calls are TRBV19 and TRBJ2-1; TRBD2 matches at 10 bases. Trimming took 3 bases from V and 12 from J; bases not matched to a gene: 14. CDR1 is LNHDA, CDR2 SQIVND, per germline (reference sequence). This CDR3 contains 16 residues. For the CDR3, the DNA is TGTGCCAGTAGTATGGGTAGAAGCGGGGGGGCTCTCGGGCAGTTCTTC. Its translation is CASSMGRSGGALGQFF. The variable domain in full, with the rest retrieved from reference TRBV19 and TRBJ2-1, is DGGITQSPKYLFRKEGQNVTLSCEQNLNHDAMYWYRQDPGQGLRLIYYSQIVNDFQKGDIAEGYSVSREKKESFPLTVTSAQKNPTAFYLCASSMGRSGGALGQFFGPGTRLTVL.

The chain is built from TRBV4-1 and TRBJ1-2; 7 bases are a match to TRBD1. From germline, CDR1 is MGHRA and CDR2 YSYEKL. This CDR3 comprises 16 residues. Losses at the gene ends were 4 bases for V and 9 bases for J; bases not matched to a gene: 17. Written as DNA, the CDR3 is TGCGCCAGCAGCCTCCCTGGGACTGAGGAGGGGGCAAGCTACACCTTC. As protein: CASSLPGTEEGASYTF.

This chain connects TRBV19 to TRBJ2-1; D may be TRBD2 (5 bases). This CDR3 comprises 15 residues. Germline V CDR1 and CDR2: LNHDA, SQIVND (reference sequence). Trimming left V 1 base short and J 2 bases short, with 9 bases between. Here the CDR3 reads CASSIGASPYNEQFF. The CDR3, as DNA: TGTGCCAGTAGTATAGGGGCTAGCCCCTACAATGAGCAGTTCTTC.